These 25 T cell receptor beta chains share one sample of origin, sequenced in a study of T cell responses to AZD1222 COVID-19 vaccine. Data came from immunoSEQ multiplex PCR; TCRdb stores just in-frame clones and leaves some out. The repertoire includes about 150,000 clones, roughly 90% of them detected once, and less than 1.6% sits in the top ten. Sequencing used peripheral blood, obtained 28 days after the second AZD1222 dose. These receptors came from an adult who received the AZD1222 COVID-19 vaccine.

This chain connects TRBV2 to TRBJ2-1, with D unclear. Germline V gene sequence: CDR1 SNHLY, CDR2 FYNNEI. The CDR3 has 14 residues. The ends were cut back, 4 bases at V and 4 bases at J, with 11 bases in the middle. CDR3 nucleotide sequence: TGTGCCAGCAGTGGGGTTAGTTTTTACAATGAGCAGTTCTTC. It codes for CASSGVSFYNEQFF.

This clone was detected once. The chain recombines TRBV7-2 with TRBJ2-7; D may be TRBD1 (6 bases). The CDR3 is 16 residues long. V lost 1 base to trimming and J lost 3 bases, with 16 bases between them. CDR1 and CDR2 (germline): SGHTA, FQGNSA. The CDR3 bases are TGTGCCAGCAGCTTAGGAAGTGGGACAAACTACTACGAGCAGTACTTC. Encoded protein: CASSLGSGTNYYEQYF.

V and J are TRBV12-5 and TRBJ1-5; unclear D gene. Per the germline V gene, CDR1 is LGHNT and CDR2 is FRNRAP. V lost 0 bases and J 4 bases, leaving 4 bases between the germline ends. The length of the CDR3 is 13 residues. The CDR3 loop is CASGLVGNQPQHF. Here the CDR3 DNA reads TGTGCTAGTGGTTTGGTGGGTAATCAGCCCCAGCATTTT.

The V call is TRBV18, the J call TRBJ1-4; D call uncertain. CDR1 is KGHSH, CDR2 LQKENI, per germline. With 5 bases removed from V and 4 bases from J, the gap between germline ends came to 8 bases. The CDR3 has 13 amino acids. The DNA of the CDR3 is TGTGCCAGCTCAGCAAGTTTTAATGAAAAACTGTTTTTT. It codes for CASSASFNEKLFF. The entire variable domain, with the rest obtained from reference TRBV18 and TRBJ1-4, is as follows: NAGVMQNPRHLVRRRGQEARLRCSPMKGHSHVYWYRQLPEEGLKFMVYLQKENIIDESGMPKERFSAEFPKEGPSILRIQQVVRGDSAAYFCASSASFNEKLFFGSGTQLSVL.

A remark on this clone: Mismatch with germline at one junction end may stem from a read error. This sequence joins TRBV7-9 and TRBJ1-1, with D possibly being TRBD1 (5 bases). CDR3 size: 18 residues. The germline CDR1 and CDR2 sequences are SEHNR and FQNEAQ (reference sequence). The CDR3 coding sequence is TGTGCCAGCAGGTTAGCCCAAAGGGGTAGCTTCTGGAACACTGAAGCTTTCTTT. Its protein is CASRLAQRGSFWNTEAFF.

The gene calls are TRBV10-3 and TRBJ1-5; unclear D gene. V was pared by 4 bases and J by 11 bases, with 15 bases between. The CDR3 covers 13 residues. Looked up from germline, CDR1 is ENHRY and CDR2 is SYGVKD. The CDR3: CAISGSAPEAQHF. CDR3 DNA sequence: TGTGCCATCAGTGGGTCAGCCCCTGAGGCCCAGCATTTT.

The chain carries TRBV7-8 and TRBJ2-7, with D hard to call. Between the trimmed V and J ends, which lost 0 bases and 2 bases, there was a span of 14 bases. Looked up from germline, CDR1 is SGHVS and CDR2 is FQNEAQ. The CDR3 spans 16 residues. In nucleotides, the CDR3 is TGTGCCAGCAGCTTAGCGGGAACTCACTTCACCTACGAGCAGTACTTC. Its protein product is CASSLAGTHFTYEQYF.

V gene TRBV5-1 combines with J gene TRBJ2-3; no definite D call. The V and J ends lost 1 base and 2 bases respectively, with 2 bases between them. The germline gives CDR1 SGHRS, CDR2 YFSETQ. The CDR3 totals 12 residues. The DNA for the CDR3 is TGCGCCAGCAGCTTGAACACAGATACGCAGTATTTT. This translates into CASSLNTDTQYF.

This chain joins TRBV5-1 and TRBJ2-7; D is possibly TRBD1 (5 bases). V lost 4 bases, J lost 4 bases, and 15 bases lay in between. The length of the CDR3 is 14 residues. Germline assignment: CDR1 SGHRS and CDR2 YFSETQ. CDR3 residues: CASSPLLTGYEQYF. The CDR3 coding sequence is TGCGCCAGCAGCCCCCTTCTCACAGGTTACGAGCAGTACTTC.

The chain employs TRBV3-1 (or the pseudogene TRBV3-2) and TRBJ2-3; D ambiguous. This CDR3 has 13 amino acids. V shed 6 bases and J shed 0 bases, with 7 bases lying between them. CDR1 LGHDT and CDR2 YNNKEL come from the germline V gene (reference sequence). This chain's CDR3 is CASREYSTDTQYF. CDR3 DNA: TGTGCCAGCAGAGAATACAGCACAGATACGCAGTATTTT.

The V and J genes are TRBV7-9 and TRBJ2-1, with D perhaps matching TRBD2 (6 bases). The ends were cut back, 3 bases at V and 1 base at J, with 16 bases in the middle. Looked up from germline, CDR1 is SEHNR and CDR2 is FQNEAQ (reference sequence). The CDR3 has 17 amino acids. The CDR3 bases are TGTGCCAGCAGCTTGATGGGAAGAGCGGGTTCCTACAATGAGCAGTTCTTC. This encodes CASSLMGRAGSYNEQFF.

The CDR3 DNA reads TGCGCCAGCAGCCAAGAGTCGATTTATGGCTACACCTTC. It specifies CASSQESIYGYTF. The chain carries TRBV4-1 and TRBJ1-2, with D hard to call. The CDR3 is made up of 13 amino acids. Trimming left V 0 bases short and J 5 bases short, with 7 bases between. Germline V gene data show CDR1 as MGHRA and CDR2 as YSYEKL.

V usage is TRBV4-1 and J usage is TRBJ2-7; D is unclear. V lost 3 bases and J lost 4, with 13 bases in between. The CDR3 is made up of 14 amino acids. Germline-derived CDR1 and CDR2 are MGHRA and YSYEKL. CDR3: CASSHPTVGYEQYF. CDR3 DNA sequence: TGCGCCAGCAGCCACCCGACTGTGGGATACGAGCAGTACTTC.

CDR3 sequence: CASSQGLAGPETQYF. CDR3 nucleotides: TGTGCCAGCAGCCAGGGACTAGCGGGGCCTGAGACCCAGTACTTC. This chain links TRBV9 with TRBJ2-5; 13 positions match TRBD2. After removal of 4 bases from V and 5 bases from J, the junction contained 5 bases not matched to a gene. Germline V CDR1 and CDR2: SGDLS, YYNGEE. The CDR3 extends over 15 amino acids.

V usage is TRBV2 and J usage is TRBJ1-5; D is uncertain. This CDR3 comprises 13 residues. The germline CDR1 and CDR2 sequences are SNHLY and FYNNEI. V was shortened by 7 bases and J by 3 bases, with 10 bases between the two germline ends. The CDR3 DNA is TGTGCCAGCATGTGGCAGGTCAATCAGCCCCAGCATTTT. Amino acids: CASMWQVNQPQHF.

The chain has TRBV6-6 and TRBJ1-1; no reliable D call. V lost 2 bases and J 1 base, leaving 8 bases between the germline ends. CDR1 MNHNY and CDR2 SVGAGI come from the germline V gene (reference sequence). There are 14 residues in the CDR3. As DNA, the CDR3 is TGTGCCAGCAGTTACCAAGAGAGGAACACTGAAGCTTTCTTT. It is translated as CASSYQERNTEAFF.

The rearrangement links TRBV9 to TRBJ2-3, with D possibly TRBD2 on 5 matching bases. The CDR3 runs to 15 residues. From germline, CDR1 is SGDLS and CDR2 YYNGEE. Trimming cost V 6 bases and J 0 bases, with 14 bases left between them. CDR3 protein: CASTITDFSTDTQYF. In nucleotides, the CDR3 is TGTGCCAGCACCATCACGGACTTTAGCACAGATACGCAGTATTTT. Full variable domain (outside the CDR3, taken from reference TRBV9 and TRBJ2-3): DSGVTQTPKHLITATGQRVTLRCSPRSGDLSVYWYQQSLDQGLQFLIQYYNGEERAKGNILERFSAQQFPDLHSELNLSSLELGDSALYFCASTITDFSTDTQYFGPGTRLTVL.

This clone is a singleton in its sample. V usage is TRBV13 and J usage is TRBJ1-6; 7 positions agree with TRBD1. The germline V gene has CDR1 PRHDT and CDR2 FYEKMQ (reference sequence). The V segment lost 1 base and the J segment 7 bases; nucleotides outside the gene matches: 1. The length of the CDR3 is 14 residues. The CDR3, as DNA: TGTGCCAGCAGCTTAGTCAGGGGGAATTCACCCCTCCACTTT. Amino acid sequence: CASSLVRGNSPLHF.

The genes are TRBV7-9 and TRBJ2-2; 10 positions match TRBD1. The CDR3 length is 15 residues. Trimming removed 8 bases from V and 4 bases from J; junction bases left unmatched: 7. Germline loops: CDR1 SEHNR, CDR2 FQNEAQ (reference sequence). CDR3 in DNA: TGTGCCAGCCTCAAGACAGGGGGCGTCACCGGGGAGCTGTTTTTT. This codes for CASLKTGGVTGELFF.

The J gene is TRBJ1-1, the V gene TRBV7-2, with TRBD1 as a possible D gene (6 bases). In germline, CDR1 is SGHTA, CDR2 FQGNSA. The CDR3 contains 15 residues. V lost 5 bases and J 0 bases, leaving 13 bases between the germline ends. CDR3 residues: CASSRQTGMNTEAFF. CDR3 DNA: TGTGCCAGCAGCCGTCAAACAGGGATGAACACTGAAGCTTTCTTT.

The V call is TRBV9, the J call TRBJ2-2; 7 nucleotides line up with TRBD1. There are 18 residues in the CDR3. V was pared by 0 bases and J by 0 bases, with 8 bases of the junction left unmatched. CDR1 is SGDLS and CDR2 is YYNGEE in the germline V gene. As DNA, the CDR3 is TGTGCCAGCAGCGTAGAGGTAGGGGGCTACGCGAACACCGGGGAGCTGTTTTTT. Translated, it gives CASSVEVGGYANTGELFF.

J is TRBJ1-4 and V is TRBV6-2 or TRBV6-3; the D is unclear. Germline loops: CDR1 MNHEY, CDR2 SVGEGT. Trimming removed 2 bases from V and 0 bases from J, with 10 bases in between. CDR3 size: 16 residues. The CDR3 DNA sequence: TGTGCCAGCAGTTACACGGGAGGTGCAACTAATGAAAAACTGTTTTTT. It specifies CASSYTGGATNEKLFF.

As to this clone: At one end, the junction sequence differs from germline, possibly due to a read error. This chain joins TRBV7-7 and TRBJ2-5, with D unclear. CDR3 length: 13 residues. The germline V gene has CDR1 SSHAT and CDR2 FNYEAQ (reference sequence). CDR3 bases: TGTGCTAGCAGCCCCGACGTGGGGGAGACCCAGTACTTC. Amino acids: CASSPDVGETQYF.

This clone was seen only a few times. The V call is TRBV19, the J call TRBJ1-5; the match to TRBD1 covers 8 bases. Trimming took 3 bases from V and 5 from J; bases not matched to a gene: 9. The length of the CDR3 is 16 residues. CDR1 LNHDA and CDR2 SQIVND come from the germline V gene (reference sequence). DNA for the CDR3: TGTGCCAGTAGTATGGGATACAGGGGGAGTGATCAGCCCCAGCATTTT. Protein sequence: CASSMGYRGSDQPQHF.

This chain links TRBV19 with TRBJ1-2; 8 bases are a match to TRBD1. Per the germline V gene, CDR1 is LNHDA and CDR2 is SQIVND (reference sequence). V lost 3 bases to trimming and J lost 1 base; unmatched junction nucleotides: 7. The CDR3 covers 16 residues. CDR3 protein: CASSIARDRLNYGYTF. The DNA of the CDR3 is TGTGCCAGTAGTATCGCACGGGACAGGCTTAACTATGGCTACACCTTC.